Listed here are 3 T cell receptor beta chains from one sample, sequenced in a study of cytomegalovirus exposure and HLA in healthy donors. Primers for the PCR totalled 60 Vbeta and 13 Jbeta. Profiled with immunoSEQ multiplex PCR; TCRdb holds only in-frame clones, not every one. The sample lists around 150,000 clones; 88% were seen once. Source material: PBMCs. These TCRs come from a woman in her forties in good health and CMV-seronegative.

The J gene is TRBJ1-2, the V gene TRBV28; 9 nucleotides align to TRBD1. The germline CDR1 and CDR2 sequences are MDHEN and SYDVKM. The CDR3 loop spans 15 amino acids. J lost 6 bases, V lost 5 bases, and 10 bases had no gene match. DNA for the CDR3: TGTGCCAGCAGTCCCGGGGACAGGGAGTTTCATGGCTACACCTTC. Amino acids: CASSPGDREFHGYTF.

The chain recombines TRBV28 with TRBJ2-5; a weak D match, TRBD1 (5 bases). CDR1 and CDR2 from the germline V gene are MDHEN and SYDVKM. This CDR3 is 14 amino acids long. The germline V and J ends were trimmed by 8 bases and 4 bases, with 17 bases remaining between them. CDR3 sequence reads: CASLGRGVPETQYF. CDR3 DNA sequence: TGTGCCAGCCTGGGAAGGGGCGTTCCAGAGACCCAGTACTTC.

V gene TRBV7-2 combines with J gene TRBJ2-1, with a tentative D call TRBD2 (6 bases). From germline, CDR1 is SGHTA and CDR2 FQGNSA. CDR3 length equals 16 residues. Trimming stripped 1 base from V and 1 base from J, with 11 bases between. The CDR3 protein is CASSLGSSGSYNEQFF. CDR3 bases: TGTGCCAGCAGCTTAGGTTCCAGCGGGTCCTACAATGAGCAGTTCTTC.